Given below is one T cell receptor (beta chain) in context. This clone was observed a few times. Its antigen specificity is not known. The sample holds no much larger clone one base away, and base qualities are not on file. TCRbeta CDR3 regions were amplified from genomic DNA by means of the immunoSEQ Assay, a bias-controlled multiplex PCR. The source study handled its data this way. The number of nucleated cells in each sample was estimated from the amplification of reference gene primers within the assay. To quantify the absolute abundance of each unique TCRbeta CDR3 rearrangement, sequence reads were collapsed and filtered. For each sample, productive Simpson clonality was calculated as the square root of Simpson's diversity index over productive rearrangements. Held by TCRdb, this immuneACCESS table contains in-frame sequences only and omits some clones. Under half of the omission traces to an unresolved V gene where checked; the cause of the rest is unknown. V, J and clone size were drawn from that table, and D and trimming were deduced from the DNA. The sample has under 250,000 clones on record, around 82% of them singletons. The ten biggest clones cover 4.7% of the sample.

The sample comes from a study of blood T cell repertoires in COVID-19 (dated by TCRdb to between 2020 and 2021). For context, the study as a whole: Samples from collaborators originated in the United States, Italy and Spain and spanned both the acute and convalescent phases of COVID-19. The prospective study material was composed of cDNA or gDNA derived from T cells, B-cell-depleted T cells, or PBMCs. Deeply sampled blood TCRbeta repertoires from subjects exposed to, actively infected with, or recovered from COVID-19 were included in the dataset. The repertoires were released in a freely available public database meant as a resource for research on the immune response to SARS-CoV-2. Samples were obtained from the ongoing ImmuneRACE study (first 160 participants) and from 1,200 or so subjects provided by 6 global collaborators. Sample metadata almost always included a de-identified subject ID, COVID-19 status, age in years and sex. HLA class I and class II types, where available, came from metadata supplied by the sample provider rather than from assay-based typing. What the study reported, not specific to this receptor: The quantity of clinical and demographic metadata differed by source and by participant and was supplied without curation.

Whole blood was collected in K2EDTA tubes by collaborating institutions according to the institutions' own protocols. Collaborator samples were shipped for TCRbeta analysis as frozen whole blood, isolated PBMCs, or DNA extracted from either sample type. The junction shows trimming of 5 bases on V and 2 bases on J, plus 18 bases between the germline ends. CDR1 and CDR2 are read off the germline V gene (reference sequence) as LNHDA and SQIVND. Reading from cysteine to phenylalanine, the CDR3 counts 16 amino acids. Only the CDR3 region is kept as DNA, spanning 48 bases read in frame from base 1. The receptor comes from a woman in her seventies with acute or convalescent COVID-19. The sample was peripheral blood. The chain uses TRBV19 and TRBJ1-2; tentative D gene TRBD1, with 6 bases matching. The CDR3 amino acid sequence is: CASSPWASTGNYGYTF. The sequence in DNA is TGTGCCAGTAGTCCATGGGCCTCCACAGGGAACTATGGCTACACCTTC.